These 9 T cell receptor beta chains were sequenced from one sample in a study of low-dose radiotherapy and immunotherapy resistance in tumors. Time point reported: before trial treatment. TRAV and TRBV primers primed cDNA for both TCRalpha and TCRbeta. TCR amplification ran 15 to 25 PCR cycles using constant-region and V-primer adapter primers. Each CDR3 protein is one row after TCRdb ran MiXCR on the reads. The sample lists around 64,000 distinct CDR3 sequences, 26% occurring once. The input for sequencing was PBMCs, taken before treatment. The source is a male donor with rectosigmoid adenocarcinoma.

The gene calls are TRBV2 and TRBJ2-1; D call uncertain. The germline V and J ends were trimmed by 6 bases and 10 bases, with 10 bases remaining between them. The CDR3 totals 11 residues. The germline gives CDR1 SNHLY, CDR2 FYNNEI. The CDR3 loop reads CASSRSHEQFF. The CDR3 nucleotides read TGTGCCAGCAGCCGGTCCCACGAGCAGTTCTTC.

The sample holds many counts of this clonotype. The chain is built from TRBV19 and TRBJ2-1, with 10 bases lining up with TRBD2. J gave up 5 bases and V 1 base, and 11 bases lay outside the gene matches. The germline V gene encodes CDR1 LNHDA and CDR2 SQIVND (reference sequence). CDR3 length equals 18 residues. CDR3 coding DNA: TGTGCCAGTAGTATAGGTCTCCCACTAGCGGGACACCACAATGAGCAGTTCTTC. It specifies CASSIGLPLAGHHNEQFF.

This clonotype came up many times. The V call is TRBV7-9, the J call TRBJ2-7; a possible D gene is TRBD2 (5 bases). Trimming cost V 3 bases and J 2 bases, with 11 bases left between them. The CDR3 extends over 14 amino acids. Germline V gene lookup returns CDR1 SEHNR and CDR2 FQNEAQ (reference sequence). Here the CDR3 DNA reads TGTGCCAGCAGCTTCTCCGCCGGGGCCTACGAGCAGTACTTC. Its translation: CASSFSAGAYEQYF.

The rearrangement links TRBV20-1 to TRBJ1-2; 9 nucleotides align to TRBD1. Germline V gene sequence: CDR1 DFQATT, CDR2 SNEGSKA (reference sequence). V lost 0 bases and J lost 12; bases outside the gene matches: 5. The CDR3 runs to 12 residues. Written as DNA, the CDR3 is TGCAGTGCTAGAGACCGGGACAGGGTGAACACCTTC. Protein: CSARDRDRVNTF.

This clonotype has ten or more counts. The chain couples TRBV7-2 to TRBJ2-5, with 7 bases that match TRBD2. Losses at the gene ends were 1 base for V and 1 base for J; bases not matched to a gene: 3. Germline CDR1 SGHTA, CDR2 FQGNSA. CDR3 length: 15 residues. The CDR3 here is CASSLVASGQETQYF. CDR3 nucleotide sequence: TGTGCCAGCAGCTTAGTGGCTAGCGGCCAAGAGACCCAGTACTTC.

This clonotype has ten or more counts. The gene calls are TRBV7-2 and TRBJ2-1, with D hard to call. The V end was cut by 0 bases, the J end by 0 bases, with 6 bases between. The CDR3 runs 15 residues. Looked up from germline, CDR1 is SGHTA and CDR2 is FQGNSA. CDR3 region: CASSLALDSYNEQFF. The DNA of the CDR3 is TGTGCCAGCAGCTTAGCTCTAGACTCCTACAATGAGCAGTTCTTC.

This clonotype showed up many times. The chain carries TRBV7-2 and TRBJ1-1, with 10 bases lining up with TRBD1. The germline V gene has CDR1 SGHTA and CDR2 FQGNSA. There are 15 residues in the CDR3. Trimming cost V 5 bases and J 5 bases; bases outside gene matches: 8. As DNA, the CDR3 is TGTGCCAGCAGCACTAGGACAGGGGGAATTACTGAAGCTTTCTTT. This encodes CASSTRTGGITEAFF.

Ten or more counts support this clonotype. J is TRBJ2-3 and V is TRBV5-6; 10 bases align to TRBD2. Germline V gene lookup returns CDR1 SGHDT and CDR2 YYEEEE. This CDR3 spans 15 amino acids. Unmatched junction bases numbered 3, after V lost 1 base and J lost 4 bases. CDR3 in amino acids: CASSLPSGRPDTQYF. The CDR3 bases are TGTGCCAGCAGCTTGCCTAGCGGGAGACCAGATACGCAGTATTTT.

This clonotype has a count of ten or more. The chain joins TRBV4-2 to TRBJ2-1, with 14 bases matching TRBD2. In germline, CDR1 is LGHNA, CDR2 YNFKEQ. CDR3 length: 20 amino acids. V shed 0 bases and J 8 bases; nucleotides not matched to a gene: 15. In DNA form, the CDR3 reads TGTGCCAGCAGCCAAGAGGGACTAGCGGGAGACGGGGGATTCTTATATGAGCAGTTCTTC. Its protein is CASSQEGLAGDGGFLYEQFF.